The 18 T cell receptor beta chains reported below all come from one sample, sequenced in a study of Graves' ophthalmopathy and Graves' hyperthyroidism. Scientists amplified the TCR beta CDR3 regions from RNA transcripts. RT-PCR in the first round used HTBI primers; a second-round multiplex PCR followed. TCRdb itself ran the multiplex PCR reads through MiXCR, one entry per CDR3 protein. This sample carries about 400,000 distinct CDR3 sequences, about a sixth of them seen once, and the ten largest clones take around 1.5%. The sample taken for sequencing was peripheral blood. These receptors were obtained from a woman under 30 with Graves' ophthalmopathy.

Many counts were recorded for this clonotype. The gene calls are TRBV12-3 or TRBV12-4 and TRBJ2-7; 9 bases are shared with TRBD1. The trim removed 7 bases at V and 2 bases at J, leaving 6 bases unmatched. The CDR3 length is 14 residues. CDR3 in amino acids: CASKPGQGPYEQYF. As DNA, the CDR3 is TGTGCCAGCAAACCGGGACAGGGTCCCTACGAGCAGTACTTC.

The gene calls are TRBV7-2 and TRBJ2-7; 11 nucleotides agree with TRBD2. The CDR3 has 14 amino acids. Germline V CDR1 and CDR2: SGHTA, FQGNSA. The V segment lost 3 bases and the J segment 6 bases; nucleotides outside the gene matches: 4. Here the CDR3 DNA reads TGTGCCAGCAGCTTCGAGACTAGCGGGACCGAGCAGTACTTC. Translated, it gives CASSFETSGTEQYF.

The DNA for the CDR3 is TGTGCCAGCAATCCCGGGACAAGCGTGCGAGAGACCCAGTACTTC. It codes for CASNPGTSVRETQYF. The V gene is TRBV28, the J gene TRBJ2-5, with D perhaps TRBD1 (6 bases). V was trimmed by 7 bases and J by 4 bases, leaving 19 bases between them. This CDR3 region has 15 residues. CDR1 is MDHEN, CDR2 SYDVKM, per germline. The full variable domain, with the rest looked up from reference TRBV28 and TRBJ2-5, is DVKVTQSSRYLVKRTGEKVFLECVQDMDHENMFWYRQDPGLGLRLIYFSYDVKMKEKGDIPEGYSVSREKKERFSLILESASTNQTSMYLCASNPGTSVRETQYFGPGTRLLVL.

This clonotype was observed many times. The chain joins TRBV28 to TRBJ2-5; D call uncertain. Germline lookup yields CDR1 MDHEN and CDR2 SYDVKM. V was clipped by 6 bases and J by 3 bases, with 14 bases between them. The CDR3 is 14 amino acids. The CDR3 nucleotides are TGTGCCAGCAGCCCCATTTTGATGGAAGAGACCCAGTACTTC. Translated: CASSPILMEETQYF.

The sample holds many counts of this clonotype. V gene TRBV10-3 combines with J gene TRBJ2-5, with D maybe TRBD1 (5 bases). Germline V gene lookup returns CDR1 ENHRY and CDR2 SYGVKD. The CDR3 runs 16 residues. Trimming cost V 0 bases and J 7 bases, with 18 bases left between them. CDR3 sequence (DNA): TGTGCCATCAGTGAGTCGACCGCACCCAGTACAGGGACCCAGTACTTC. Translated: CAISESTAPSTGTQYF.

This clonotype showed up many times. V and J are TRBV11-2 and TRBJ1-2, with 10 nucleotides matching TRBD1. This CDR3 is 16 amino acids long. J gave up 6 bases and V 0 bases, and 7 bases lay outside the gene matches. The germline gives CDR1 SGHAT, CDR2 FQNNGV. The chain's CDR3 is CASSLDRDRGSNGYTF. Here the CDR3 DNA reads TGTGCCAGCAGCTTAGATCGGGACAGGGGCTCGAATGGCTACACCTTC.

In its sample, this clonotype was seen many times. The V call is TRBV6-5, the J call TRBJ1-6; TRBD1 aligns across 7 bases. V lost 6 bases to trimming and J lost 10 bases; unmatched junction nucleotides: 9. Germline-derived CDR1 and CDR2 are MNHEY and SVGAGI. The CDR3 runs 14 residues. The CDR3 nucleotides read TGTGCCAGCAGCCTACAGGGGCCAGGGTCACCCCTCCACTTT. Amino acids: CASSLQGPGSPLHF.

The chain links TRBV20-1 to TRBJ1-2; TRBD1 matches 7 bases. The CDR3 sequence is 14 residues long. J gave up 7 bases and V 0 bases, and 8 bases lay outside the gene matches. Per germline, CDR1 DFQATT and CDR2 SNEGSKA (reference sequence). CDR3 amino acids: CSARDFRGAGGYTF. CDR3 DNA: TGCAGTGCTAGAGATTTCAGGGGGGCGGGTGGCTACACCTTC.

This clonotype showed up many times. J is TRBJ1-5 and V is TRBV10-3; 9 positions agree with TRBD1. The CDR3 runs to 14 residues. V lost 7 bases, J lost 5 bases, and 6 bases stayed unmatched. From germline, CDR1 is ENHRY and CDR2 SYGVKD. The CDR3 here is CAIKGTGSDQPQHF. In DNA form, the CDR3 reads TGTGCCATCAAAGGGACAGGGTCCGATCAGCCCCAGCATTTT.

The chain links TRBV6-1 to TRBJ1-5; D remains ambiguous. V lost 2 bases and J lost 7, with 6 bases in between. CDR3 length: 12 amino acids. Germline V gene data show CDR1 as MNHNS and CDR2 as SASEGT. CDR3 DNA sequence: TGTGCCAGCAGTGAATTTGACCAGCCCCAGCATTTT. This encodes CASSEFDQPQHF.

This clonotype was seen many times. The chain is built from TRBV12-3 or TRBV12-4 and TRBJ2-7, with a weak D call TRBD1 (6 bases). V was trimmed by 1 base and J by 3 bases, leaving 13 bases between them. CDR3 length: 15 amino acids. CDR3 nucleotides: TGTGCCAGCAGTTTAGACAGGGTACAACTCTACGAGCAGTACTTC. Protein: CASSLDRVQLYEQYF.

This clonotype has ten or more counts. The gene calls are TRBV29-1 and TRBJ2-7; D is perhaps TRBD1 (6 bases). The CDR3 extends over 13 amino acids. V shed 7 bases and J shed 0 bases, with 13 bases lying between them. Germline loops: CDR1 SQVTM, CDR2 ANQGSEA. This CDR3 is CSAWTASSYEQYF. Written as DNA, the CDR3 is TGCAGCGCGTGGACAGCTAGCTCCTACGAGCAGTACTTC.

This clonotype was seen at least ten times. This chain links TRBV5-1 with TRBJ1-6; no definite D call. The CDR3 length is 15 residues. Trimming stripped 0 bases from V and 4 bases from J, with 8 bases between. Germline assignment: CDR1 SGHRS and CDR2 YFSETQ. CDR3: CASSLVSQYNSPLHF. CDR3 DNA sequence: TGCGCCAGCAGCTTGGTCTCACAGTATAATTCACCCCTCCACTTT.

This clonotype showed up many times. V usage is TRBV5-1 and J usage is TRBJ2-5; D uncertain. V shed 5 bases and J shed 2 bases, with 7 bases lying between them. Germline CDR1 SGHRS, CDR2 YFSETQ. The CDR3 covers 12 residues. CDR3 sequence reads: CASRRPQETQYF. CDR3 sequence (DNA): TGCGCCAGCAGAAGGCCTCAAGAGACCCAGTACTTC.

The rearrangement links TRBV7-2 to TRBJ1-1; no reliable D call. V shed 5 bases and J shed 1 base, with 8 bases lying between them. Germline lookup yields CDR1 SGHTA and CDR2 FQGNSA. There are 13 residues in the CDR3. The CDR3 DNA sequence: TGTGCCAGCAGCAAAGAGGAGAACACTGAAGCTTTCTTT. Its translation: CASSKEENTEAFF.

This clonotype was picked up many times. This chain uses TRBV19 with TRBJ2-2, with 7 bases fitting TRBD1. The V segment lost 3 bases and the J segment 8 bases; nucleotides outside the gene matches: 9. CDR3 length: 15 residues. Germline CDR1 LNHDA, CDR2 SQIVND (reference sequence). The DNA of the CDR3 is TGTGCCAGTAGTATCCCCGCAGGGGGTGCGGGGGAGCTGTTTTTT. Its translation is CASSIPAGGAGELFF.

This clonotype was found many times. J is TRBJ2-5 and V is TRBV28; 14 bases fit TRBD2. V gave up 3 bases and J gave up 8 bases; unmatched junction bases: 2. There are 14 residues in the CDR3. Germline V CDR1 and CDR2: MDHEN, SYDVKM. The CDR3: CASSLGLAGATQYF. In DNA form, the CDR3 reads TGTGCCAGCAGTTTGGGACTAGCGGGAGCTACCCAGTACTTC.

This clonotype was found many times. This chain links TRBV4-1 with TRBJ2-6; the D gene is possibly TRBD1 (5 bases). The V and J ends lost 6 bases and 0 bases respectively, with 21 bases between them. The CDR3 loop spans 19 amino acids. The germline V gene has CDR1 MGHRA and CDR2 YSYEKL. CDR3 amino acids: CASSPRSAQATSGANVLTF. DNA for the CDR3: TGCGCCAGCAGTCCAAGATCGGCACAGGCGACCTCTGGGGCCAACGTCCTGACTTTC.